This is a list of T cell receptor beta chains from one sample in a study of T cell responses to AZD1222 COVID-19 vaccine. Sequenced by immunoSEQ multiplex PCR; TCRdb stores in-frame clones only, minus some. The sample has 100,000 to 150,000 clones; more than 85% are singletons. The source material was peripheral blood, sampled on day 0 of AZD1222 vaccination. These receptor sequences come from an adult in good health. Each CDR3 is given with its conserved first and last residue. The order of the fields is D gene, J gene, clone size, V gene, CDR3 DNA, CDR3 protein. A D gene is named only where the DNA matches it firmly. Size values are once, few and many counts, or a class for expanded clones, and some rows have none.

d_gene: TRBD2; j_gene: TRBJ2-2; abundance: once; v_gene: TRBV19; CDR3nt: TGTGCCAGTAGTATAGAGGGACTAGCGGGAGGGCCCAGGTCCGGGGAGCTGTTTTTT; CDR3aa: CASSIEGLAGGPRSGELFF
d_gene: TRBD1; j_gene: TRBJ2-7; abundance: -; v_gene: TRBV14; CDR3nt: TGTGCCAGCAGCATGGACAGGACAGGGGACTCCTACGAGCAGTACTTC; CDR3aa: CASSMDRTGDSYEQYF
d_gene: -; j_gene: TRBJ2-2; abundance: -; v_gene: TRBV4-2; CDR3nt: TGTGCCAGCAGCAATACCCAGAGCCAAACCGAGATAAACACCGGGGAGCTGTTTTTT; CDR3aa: CASSNTQSQTEINTGELFF
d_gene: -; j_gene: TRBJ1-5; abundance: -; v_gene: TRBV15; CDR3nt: TGTGCCACCAGCAGAGATCCGGTTGGAGGGTGGCTTCAGCCCCAGCATTTT; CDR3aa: CATSRDPVGGWLQPQHF
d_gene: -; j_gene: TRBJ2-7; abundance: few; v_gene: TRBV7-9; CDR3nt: TGTGCCAGCGAAGCGGACTCCTACGAGCAGTACTTC; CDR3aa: CASEADSYEQYF
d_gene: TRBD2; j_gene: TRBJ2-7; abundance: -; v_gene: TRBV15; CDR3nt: TGTGCCACCAGCCCTGCACTAGCGGGATCTCACTCCTACGAGCAGTACTTC; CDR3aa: CATSPALAGSHSYEQYF
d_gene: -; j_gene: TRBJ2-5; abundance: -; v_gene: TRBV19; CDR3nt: TGTGCCAGTAACCCCAGCACGGGGCGGTGGGAGACCCAGTACTTC; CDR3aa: CASNPSTGRWETQYF
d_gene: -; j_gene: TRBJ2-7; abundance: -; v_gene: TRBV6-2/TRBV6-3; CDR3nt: TGTGCCAGCAGCTATACAGGGACCTACGAGCAGTACTTC; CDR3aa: CASSYTGTYEQYF
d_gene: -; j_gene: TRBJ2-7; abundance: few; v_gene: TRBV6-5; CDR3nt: TGTGCCAGCAGTTCCCTATTTCCCTCCGAGCAGTACTTC; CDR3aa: CASSSLFPSEQYF
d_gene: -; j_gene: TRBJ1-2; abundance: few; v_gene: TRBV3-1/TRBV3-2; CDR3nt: TGTGCCAGCAGCCAACCTGGGGCCTATGGCTACACCTTC; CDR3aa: CASSQPGAYGYTF
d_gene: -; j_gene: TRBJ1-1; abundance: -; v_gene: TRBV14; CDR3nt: TGTGCCAGCAGCCTCTACCTCGGGCAGGAAGCTTTCTTT; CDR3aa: CASSLYLGQEAFF
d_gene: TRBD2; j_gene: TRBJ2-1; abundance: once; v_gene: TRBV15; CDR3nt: TGTGCCACCAGCAGAGAGTCTAGCGGGGGACCTCGTGGTGAGCAGTTCTTC; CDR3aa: CATSRESSGGPRGEQFF
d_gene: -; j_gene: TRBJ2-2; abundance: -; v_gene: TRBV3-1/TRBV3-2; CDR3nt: TGTGCCAGCAGCCAAGGTTGGCGGGACTACACCGGGGAGCTGTTTTTT; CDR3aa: CASSQGWRDYTGELFF
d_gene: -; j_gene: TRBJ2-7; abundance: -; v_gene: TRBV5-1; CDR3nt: TGCGCCAGCAGCTTGACAGTCTCCTACGAGCAGTACTTC; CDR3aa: CASSLTVSYEQYF
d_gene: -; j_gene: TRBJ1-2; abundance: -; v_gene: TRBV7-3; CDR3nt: TGTGCCAGCAGCTTAACGTCTTTTGCGGACTACTATGGCTACACCTTC; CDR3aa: CASSLTSFADYYGYTF
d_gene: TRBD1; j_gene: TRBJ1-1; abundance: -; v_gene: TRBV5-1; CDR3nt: TGCGCCAGCAGCTGGAACAGGGGGCCCGGCACTGAAGCTTTCTTT; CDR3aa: CASSWNRGPGTEAFF
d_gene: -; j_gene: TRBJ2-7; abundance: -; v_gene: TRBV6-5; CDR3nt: TGTGCCAGCAGTACCCGTGGGGGCGAGCAGTACTTC; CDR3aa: CASSTRGGEQYF
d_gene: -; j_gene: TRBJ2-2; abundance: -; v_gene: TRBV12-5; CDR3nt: TGTGCTAGTGGCCGGGCGGGGCCCACCGGGGAGCTGTTTTTT; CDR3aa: CASGRAGPTGELFF
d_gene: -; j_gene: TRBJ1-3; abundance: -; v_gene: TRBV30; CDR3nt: TGTGCCTGGAGTCGCGGTGCATCTGGAAACACCATATATTTT; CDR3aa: CAWSRGASGNTIYF
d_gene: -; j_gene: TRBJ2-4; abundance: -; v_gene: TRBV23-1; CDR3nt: TGCGCCAGCAGTCATTATGCAGGGCCCTCCGGACGGTACTTC; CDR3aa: CASSHYAGPSGRYF
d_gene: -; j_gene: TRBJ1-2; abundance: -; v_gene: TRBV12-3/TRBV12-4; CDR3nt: TGTGCCAGCAGTCCCGACACCTATGGCTACACCTTC; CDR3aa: CASSPDTYGYTF
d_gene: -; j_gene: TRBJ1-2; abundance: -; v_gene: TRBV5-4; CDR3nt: TGTGCCAGCAGAAGTCAACGAAACTATGGCTACACCTTC; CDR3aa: CASRSQRNYGYTF